This TCR beta chain came from a study of beta chain features in type 1 diabetes. In the study overall: The number of sorted cells examined across all samples was some 99,000,000. Findings of the study overall: TCRB CDR3 length was moderately but significantly reduced in all four CD4+ subsets of Type 1 diabetes patients.

Comments on this clone: What it binds is unknown.

Each donor gave one heparinised blood draw averaging roughly 120 mL. Germline lookup yields CDR1 SGDLS and CDR2 YYNGEE. The CDR3 extends over 13 amino acids. Between the trimmed V and J ends, which lost 4 bases and 1 base, there was a span of 8 bases. The isolated RNA, all of it, was reverse transcribed, so expressed TCRB transcripts were what got sequenced. TCRdb's table, derived via immunoSEQ multiplex PCR, lists solely in-frame clones and lacks some. The sample lists 95,000 to 150,000 clones; 15% to 20% were seen once. Sequencing was performed on central memory CD4+ T cells from blood. The source is a man aged 25-40 years with type 1 diabetes. The chain carries TRBV9 and TRBJ1-2; tentative D call: TRBD1 (5 bases). The CDR3 nucleotides read TGTGCCAGCAGCTCACAGGTTAACTATGGCTACACCTTC. This translates into CASSSQVNYGYTF.